Below, 22 T cell receptor beta chains from the same sample are listed, as sequenced in a study of human versus mouse CDR3 diversity and MHC coevolution. Repertoires were generated with immunoSEQ multiplex PCR, while TCRdb's copy carries only in-frame clones and drops some. Among just under 60,000 clones listed, roughly 93% were seen once. Sequencing was performed on naive CD4+ T cells from blood. Indicated subset: CD45RO-negative CD62L-positive naive CD4 T cells. Receptors originate from a person between 60 and 70 years old in good health.

V is TRBV6-5 and J is TRBJ2-3, with D perhaps TRBD2 (5 bases). This CDR3 has 15 residues. Germline V gene sequence: CDR1 MNHEY, CDR2 SVGAGI. The ends were cut back, 10 bases at V and 0 bases at J, with 17 bases in the middle. The CDR3 protein is CATSRGGSSTDTQYF. The CDR3 DNA follows: TGTGCCACCTCCCGGGGTGGCTCTAGCACAGATACGCAGTATTTT.

The chain joins TRBV10-3 to TRBJ2-3, with 8 positions matching TRBD1. Per the germline V gene, CDR1 is ENHRY and CDR2 is SYGVKD. The ends lost 2 bases at V and 3 bases at J; junction bases unmatched: 7. This CDR3 is 16 amino acids long. Here the CDR3 DNA reads TGTGCCATCAGTGAGCCAGGACAGGGTAAAACAGATACGCAGTATTTT. This codes for CAISEPGQGKTDTQYF.

This chain joins TRBV7-3 and TRBJ2-3; tentatively, D is TRBD2 (6 bases). From germline, CDR1 is SGHTA and CDR2 FQGTGA. The V end was cut by 0 bases, the J end by 5 bases, with 12 bases between. The CDR3 totals 15 residues. Written as DNA, the CDR3 is TGTGCCAGCAGCTTAACTAGCGGAGGCGTAGATACGCAGTATTTT. It codes for CASSLTSGGVDTQYF.

This clone appeared a single time. This rearrangement joins TRBV11-3 to TRBJ1-1; D possibly corresponds to TRBD1 (5 bases). V was clipped by 5 bases and J by 4 bases, with 14 bases between them. The CDR3 length is 14 residues. Germline V gives CDR1 SGHNT, CDR2 YENEEA. The CDR3 is CASSPGGAGTEAFF. DNA for the CDR3: TGTGCCAGCAGCCCGGGGGGTGCGGGCACTGAAGCTTTCTTT.

This clone was observed a single time. This sequence joins TRBV5-1 and TRBJ2-3; D may be TRBD1 (6 bases). The V gene's germline CDR1 is SGHRS and CDR2 YFSETQ. The CDR3 consists of 15 residues. Trimming took 3 bases from V and 2 from J, leaving 13 bases between them. In nucleotides, the CDR3 is TGCGCCAGCAGCTCGACAGGAGCCAACACAGATACGCAGTATTTT. Its protein is CASSSTGANTDTQYF.

This chain joins TRBV9 and TRBJ2-1, with TRBD1 matching over 7 bases. Germline assignment: CDR1 SGDLS and CDR2 YYNGEE. The CDR3 runs 15 residues. V lost 0 bases, J lost 1 base, and 1 base stayed unmatched. As DNA, the CDR3 is TGTGCCAGCAGCGTAGGGACAGGATCCTACAATGAGCAGTTCTTC. It specifies CASSVGTGSYNEQFF.

The genes are TRBV6-5 and TRBJ1-5, with D possibly TRBD1 on 5 matching bases. With 5 bases removed from V and 4 bases from J, the gap between germline ends came to 9 bases. This CDR3 has 13 amino acids. Looked up from germline, CDR1 is MNHEY and CDR2 is SVGAGI. CDR3 residues: CASSPDSNQPQHF. The CDR3 DNA reads as TGTGCCAGCAGTCCCGACAGTAATCAGCCCCAGCATTTT.

The rearrangement uses TRBV5-4 and TRBJ2-7; 12 positions agree with TRBD2. This CDR3 region has 14 residues. Germline CDR1 SGHNT, CDR2 YYREEE (reference sequence). J lost 5 bases, V lost 7 bases, and 7 bases had no gene match. CDR3 nucleotide sequence: TGTGCCAGCCAGTCGACTAGCGGGAGAAACGAGCAGTACTTC. It is translated as CASQSTSGRNEQYF.

V is TRBV11-2 and J is TRBJ1-1; 9 bases are shared with TRBD1. CDR3 size: 14 residues. V lost 1 base to trimming and J lost 5 bases; unmatched junction nucleotides: 2. Germline assignment: CDR1 SGHAT and CDR2 FQNNGV. CDR3 sequence (DNA): TGTGCCAGCAGCTTAGTTGGACAGGGGACTGAAGCTTTCTTT. Its translation: CASSLVGQGTEAFF. Full variable domain (outside the CDR3, taken from reference TRBV11-2 and TRBJ1-1): EAGVAQSPRYKIIEKRQSVAFWCNPISGHATLYWYQQILGQGPKLLIQFQNNGVVDDSQLPKDRFSAERLKGVDSTLKIQPAKLEDSAVYLCASSLVGQGTEAFFGQGTRLTVV.

The chain couples TRBV6-5 to TRBJ2-7; 11 positions agree with TRBD2. With V trimmed by 6 bases and J by 3 bases, 4 bases remained unmatched. The germline CDR1 and CDR2 sequences are MNHEY and SVGAGI. The CDR3 has 14 residues. This chain's CDR3 is CASRLAGALYEQYF. The CDR3 DNA reads as TGTGCCAGCAGACTAGCGGGAGCGCTCTACGAGCAGTACTTC.

The CDR3 here is CASSLAAGGSHGEQYF. The CDR3 region has the DNA TGTGCCAGCAGCTTAGCAGCGGGAGGATCACATGGGGAGCAGTACTTC. This chain joins TRBV7-2 and TRBJ2-7; 9 bases are shared with TRBD2. Germline V gene sequence: CDR1 SGHTA, CDR2 FQGNSA. With 0 bases clipped from V and 7 bases from J, the junction kept 10 bases outside the gene matches. This CDR3 region has 16 residues.

The chain joins TRBV27 to TRBJ2-7; possibly TRBD2 for D (5 bases). The V and J ends lost 2 bases and 6 bases respectively, with 11 bases between them. Looked up from germline, CDR1 is MNHEY and CDR2 is SMNVEV (reference sequence). The CDR3 loop spans 13 amino acids. DNA of the CDR3: TGTGCCAGCAGTTTACGGCCTCGGGGCGAGCAGTACTTC. Protein product: CASSLRPRGEQYF.

The CDR3 region is CASSFSGWGNTEAFF. In nucleotides, the CDR3 is TGTGCCAGCAGCTTCTCAGGGTGGGGGAACACTGAAGCTTTCTTT. The chain couples TRBV11-2 to TRBJ1-1; D is possibly TRBD1 (5 bases). The length of the CDR3 is 15 residues. The germline gives CDR1 SGHAT, CDR2 FQNNGV. Trimming took 3 bases from V and 1 from J, leaving 12 bases between them.

This clone was observed a single time. V and J are TRBV15 and TRBJ1-5; D possibly corresponds to TRBD1 (6 bases). The CDR3 length is 13 residues. Trimming shortened V by 8 bases and J by 3 bases, and 11 bases separated the two germline ends. In germline, CDR1 is LNHNV, CDR2 YYDKDF (reference sequence). The CDR3 DNA reads as TGTGCCACCGCAGGACAGTTCAATCAGCCCCAGCATTTT. It codes for CATAGQFNQPQHF. The full variable domain, completed using reference TRBV15 and TRBJ1-5, is DAMVIQNPRYQVTQFGKPVTLSCSQTLNHNVMYWYQQKSSQAPKLLFHYYDKDFNNEADTPDNFQSRRPNTSFCFLDIRSPGLGDTAMYLCATAGQFNQPQHFGDGTRLSIL.

V gene TRBV5-1 combines with J gene TRBJ2-7, with 8 bases that match TRBD2. CDR1 and CDR2 from the germline V gene are SGHRS and YFSETQ. V dropped 4 bases and J dropped 5; count of bases not matched to a gene: 14. The CDR3 has 16 amino acids. Here the CDR3 DNA reads TGCGCCAGCAGCCCAGAAGGTGGCGGGAGGTTGGACGAGCAGTACTTC. As protein: CASSPEGGGRLDEQYF.

The chain uses TRBV1 and TRBJ2-6; TRBD1 reflects the table's D call only, with no check against the DNA. TRBV1 is noted as a pseudogene. The CDR3 is 18 amino acids. The CDR3 coding sequence is TGCACCAGCAGCTCAGGGGGTTTTGCACAAAGTCGGGCCAACGTCCTGACTTTC. It specifies CTSSSGGFAQSRANVLTF.

The V call is TRBV1, the J call TRBJ2-3; TRBD2, the D gene given by the table, was not confirmed from the DNA. TRBV1 is reported as a pseudogene. The CDR3 loop spans 17 amino acids. The CDR3, as DNA: TGCACCAGCAGACGGGGGGGGCTGGCGGGACGCACAGATACGCAGTATTTT. Its translation is CTSRRGGLAGRTDTQYF.

The chain uses TRBV7-2 and TRBJ2-7; 9 bases are a match to TRBD2. This CDR3 has 13 amino acids. CDR1 SGHTA and CDR2 FQGNSA come from the germline V gene. J gave up 6 bases and V 2 bases, and 2 bases lay outside the gene matches. CDR3 coding DNA: TGTGCCAGCAGCTTATTTAGCGGGGGCGAGCAGTACTTC. Translating it yields CASSLFSGGEQYF.

The V gene is TRBV7-9, the J gene TRBJ2-1, with 7 nucleotides matching TRBD2. Per germline, CDR1 SEHNR and CDR2 FQNEAQ (reference sequence). The CDR3 runs to 15 residues. J was trimmed by 6 bases and V by 2 bases; bases with no gene match: 7. In DNA form, the CDR3 reads TGTGCCAGCAGCTTATTGGCGGGAGTAAGCAATGAGCAGTTCTTC. This translates into CASSLLAGVSNEQFF.

V and J are TRBV9 and TRBJ2-7; D may be TRBD2 (6 bases). V lost 0 bases, J lost 6 bases, and 10 bases lay in between. CDR1 is SGDLS and CDR2 is YYNGEE in the germline V gene. The length of the CDR3 is 13 residues. The CDR3 DNA is TGTGCCAGCAGCGTAGGGGACTTCACCGAGCAGTACTTC. It translates to CASSVGDFTEQYF.

The genes are TRBV18 and TRBJ2-7; 11 bases agree with TRBD2. Germline CDR1 and CDR2: KGHSH and LQKENI. V lost 2 bases, J lost 6 bases, and 3 bases stayed unmatched. The CDR3 loop spans 14 amino acids. The CDR3 DNA follows: TGTGCCAGCTCACCATCACTAGCGGGAGCCGAGCAGTACTTC. Residues: CASSPSLAGAEQYF.

The chain is built from TRBV2 and TRBJ2-7, with TRBD1 as a possible D gene (6 bases). Germline assignment: CDR1 SNHLY and CDR2 FYNNEI. There are 14 residues in the CDR3. The V end lost 8 bases, the J end lost 1 base, and 15 bases lay between the germline ends. In DNA form, the CDR3 reads TGTGCCAGCCAAGGACAGAACCCTTCCTACGAGCAGTACTTC. Residues: CASQGQNPSYEQYF.